Given below is one T cell receptor beta chain in context. TCRdb's copy holds only in-frame clones and misses some; the assay was immunoSEQ multiplex PCR. Of some 2.1 million clones in the sample, roughly 94% are singletons; the top ten hold around 0.13%. The data derive from a study of shared clonotypes between healthy human individuals. The V end lost 1 base, the J end lost 0 bases, and 5 bases lay between the germline ends. The CDR3 spans 14 residues. Germline assignment: CDR1 SGHRS and CDR2 YFSETQ. This clonotype originated in a young man in good health. Sequencing used naive CD4+ T cells sorted from blood. Described subset: CD45RA+ positively selected. The chain carries TRBV5-1 and TRBJ2-1, with D uncertain. CDR3 protein: CASSLSSSYNEQFF. The CDR3 nucleotides read TGCGCCAGCAGCTTGTCTAGCTCCTACAATGAGCAGTTCTTC.